This TCR beta chain is from a study of graft-versus-host responses after intestinal transplantation (dated by TCRdb to the early 2020s). For the wider study: The transplants that recipients received were multivisceral, liver-intestinal, or isolated intestinal. Anti-thymocyte globulin induction was given to all recipients, followed by maintenance tacrolimus and steroids for approximately three years. Bulk TCR-beta CDR3 sequencing was used to track graft-versus-host and host-versus-graft alloreactive T cell clones in the graft, circulation and bone marrow after intestinal transplantation. To identify alloreactive clones, pre-transplant mixed lymphocyte reaction products were sequenced and then compared with unstimulated pre-transplant donor and recipient T cells. The cohort enrolled 24 intestinal transplant recipients, one of whom was a retransplant, and a few patients without pretransplant specimens were excluded. A peak of at least 4% donor T cells among recipient peripheral blood mononuclear cells was the definition used for donor T cell macrochimerism. Samples from three later patients were sequenced in-house on an Illumina MiSeq with MiXCR processing rather than by the commercial service. Results and caveats for the whole study, not just this receptor: Conclusions were limited by the relatively low number and heterogeneity of intestinal transplant patients. In patients with donor T cell macrochimerism, the allografts had high GvH to HvG T cell clonal ratios. GvH clones were detected in recipient bone marrow, and some of these GvH clones were observed earlier in ileal mucosa or blood, consistent with an intestinal mucosal origin. Early after transplant, peak levels of circulating GvH clones were found to be associated with declines in HvG clones.

Library preparation used the immunoSEQ multiplex PCR assay. For most patients, genomic DNA was isolated with the Qiagen DNeasy Blood and Tissue Kit and sent frozen to Adaptive Biotechnologies for TCR sequencing. For most patients, high-throughput TCR-beta CDR3 sequencing of genomic DNA was performed by Adaptive Biotechnologies. In the paper's pipeline: TCR sequencing data were retrieved from Adaptive's ImmunoSEQ software for 15 to 20 patients, whereas a few other patients were processed with MiXCR and VDJtools. To correct CD4 versus CD8 sorting errors, sequences present in both subsets at a frequency ratio below 5:1 were removed. Because the origin of CDR3 nucleotide sequences shared between donor and recipient could not be assigned, those sequences were removed. To be classed as alloreactive, a clone needed at least 2-fold expansion over unstimulated cells and a minimum CFSE-low frequency of 0.002% (template counts) or 0.001% (read counts). Clones were considered mappable if detected in sequenced pre-transplant spleen, lymph node, or MLR CFSE-low populations of the donor or recipient. The cumulative frequency of alloreactive clones was calculated as a percentage of all sequences, weighted by copy number. TCRdb carries this immuneACCESS record with in-frame sequences only. Its versions omit some clonotypes, under half of them owing to an unresolved V gene in the studies checked, with the rest unexplained. That table gives V, J and clone size, and the DNA gave D and trimming. Here the sample has roughly 93,000 clones; roughly 92% occur a single time. Jointly, the top ten make up around 0.44% of the sample.

Points on this clone: This clone's antigen is unknown. Per-nucleotide qualities are absent, and no much larger clonotype sits a single base away. Different DNA sequences within this sample yield the same CDR3.

In the paper's terms, the time point label means: cells obtained before transplantation from donor or recipient. CD3+CD4+ and CD3+CD8+ populations were FACS-sorted from unstimulated pre-transplant donor and recipient cells taken from spleen or lymph nodes. The sequence derives from a human donor who was the organ donor for an intestinal transplant. The input for sequencing was unstimulated CD8+ T cells sorted from spleen or lymph node cells, taken before transplant.

The CDR3 reads as follows: CASSTRLLRQSRANVLTF. In nucleotides, the sequence is TGTGCCAGCAGTACCCGTTTGCTACGACAAAGTCGGGCCAACGTCCTGACTTTC. The chain links TRBV6-9 with TRBJ2-6; the D segment cannot be called with confidence. CDR1 and CDR2 (MNHGY, SVAAGI) derive from the germline V gene. V is clipped by 5 bases and J by 5 bases, and the sequence between their germline boundaries is 22 bases long. From the cysteine through the phenylalanine, the CDR3 covers 18 amino acids. CDR3 DNA is the only sequence kept; it has 54 bases, read in frame from the first base.